This TCR beta chain is from a study of blood T cell repertoires in COVID-19 (dated by TCRdb to about 2020). In terms of the full investigation: Samples covering the acute and convalescent phases of COVID-19 were provided by collaborators in the United States, Italy and Spain. The material from the prospective study consisted of cDNA or gDNA derived from T cells, B-cell-depleted T cells, or PBMCs. The dataset comprised deeply sampled blood TCRbeta repertoires from subjects exposed to, actively infected with, or recovered from COVID-19. The repertoires were released in a freely available public database intended as a resource for research on the immune response to SARS-CoV-2. The samples were drawn from two sources: the first 160 participants of the ongoing ImmuneRACE study, and some 1,300 subjects contributed by 6 global collaborators. Nearly every sample came with metadata listing a de-identified subject ID, COVID-19 status, age in years and sex. Where HLA class I and class II types were available, the types were taken from metadata supplied by the sample provider, not from assay-based typing.

TCRbeta CDR3 regions were amplified from genomic DNA by means of the immunoSEQ Assay, a bias-controlled multiplex PCR. From the authors' description of their analysis: The number of nucleated cells in each sample was estimated by amplification of reference gene primers within the assay. To quantify the absolute abundance of each unique TCRbeta CDR3 rearrangement, sequence reads were collapsed and filtered. For each sample, productive Simpson clonality was calculated as the square root of Simpson's diversity index over productive rearrangements. TCRdb retrieved this table from immuneACCESS and kept in-frame rearrangements only. Not all clones are present; in checked studies, unresolved V genes account for under half, and no reason is known for the remainder. V and J calls and clone size are as listed in that table; D and trimming were resolved from the DNA. The sample table contains around 250,000 clones; only one count was recorded for roughly 85% of them. The ten largest clones add up to 1.9% of the sample.

Concerning this clone: Its antigen is not yet known. No much larger clone exists at a distance of one base, and base qualities are not known.

Beyond this particular receptor, the publication reports: Clinical and demographic metadata were provided uncurated, with the amount varying by source and participant.

Participants in the prospective study were aged about 18 to 90 years, lived in 24 United States geographic areas, and enrolled through a virtual design. In the prospective study, cohorts were assigned on the basis of participant-reported clinical history obtained from a screening survey and a study questionnaire. ImmuneRACE Cohort 3 recovered participants were defined by two consecutive negative NP/OP PCR tests, healthcare professional clearance, or symptom resolution. Mobile phlebotomists in the prospective study collected whole blood, serum and a nasopharyngeal or oropharyngeal swab from every participant. Prospective study participants could optionally give additional blood draws and questionnaires over an approximately two-month period. Before DNA extraction, prospective study blood samples were shipped either frozen or at room temperature. V and J are trimmed by 5 bases and 7 bases, and the gene matches miss 5 bases of the junction. The CDR3 goes from the cysteine to the phenylalanine over 12 residues. Only the CDR3 DNA is retained, 36 bases long and in frame from the first base. CDR1 SEHNR and CDR2 FQNEAQ were looked up in the germline V gene (reference sequence).

This chain joins TRBV7-9 to TRBJ2-7; TRBD2 agrees with 7 junctional bases. The sequence derives from a woman aged 45 to 65 who had recovered from COVID-19. The sample consisted of PBMCs or T cells enriched from blood (not recorded which). This receptor has the CDR3 CASSNAGREQYF. The DNA reads as follows: TGTGCCAGCAGCAACGCCGGGAGGGAGCAGTACTTC.